These 20 T cell receptor beta chains originate from one sample sequenced in a study of T cells after yellow fever vaccination. Each CDR3 protein gets one entry after TCRdb re-called the 5' RACE reads with MiXCR. In the table there are 4,000 to 5,000 distinct CDR3 sequences, less than 9.5% of which are singletons. The sequencing used PBMCs, either bulk or a sorted T-cell subset (CD4+, CD8+, memory, or dextramer-sorted; not recorded which), collected 35 to 50 days after the first yellow fever vaccination. All receptors derive from a man younger than 35 who received the YFV17D yellow fever vaccine.

This clonotype was recorded many times. This sequence joins TRBV5-1 and TRBJ2-5, with TRBD1 matching over 7 bases. V lost 5 bases to trimming and J lost 5 bases; unmatched junction nucleotides: 9. The CDR3 runs 14 residues. The germline CDR1 and CDR2 sequences are SGHRS and YFSETQ. The DNA of the CDR3 is TGCGCCAGCAGGGGACAGTTGCTAGGGGAGACCCAGTACTTC. As protein: CASRGQLLGETQYF.

This clonotype appeared many times. CDR3 sequence reads: CASSYYFGGVSYNEQFF. The CDR3 DNA sequence: TGTGCCAGCAGTTACTATTTCGGGGGGGTGTCCTACAATGAGCAGTTCTTC. The chain couples TRBV6-5 to TRBJ2-1; 8 bases are shared with TRBD2. CDR1 MNHEY and CDR2 SVGAGI come from the germline V gene. With V trimmed by 1 base and J by 1 base, 6 bases remained unmatched. This CDR3 is built from 17 residues.

This clonotype was detected ten times or more. This chain uses TRBV6-5 with TRBJ2-1, with D possibly TRBD1 on 5 matching bases. With 4 bases removed from V and 0 bases from J, the gap between germline ends came to 16 bases. CDR1 MNHEY and CDR2 SVGAGI come from the germline V gene. The CDR3 contains 17 residues. CDR3 sequence: CASSLFGHRSSYNEQFF. The CDR3, as DNA: TGTGCCAGCAGTTTGTTCGGCCACAGGAGCTCCTACAATGAGCAGTTCTTC.

The table lists this clonotype with many counts. The V call is TRBV7-8, the J call TRBJ2-1; TRBD2 matches 14 bases. Germline trimming cut 5 bases from V and 0 bases from J; bases unmatched to any gene: 15. CDR3 length equals 21 residues. CDR1 SGHVS and CDR2 FQNEAQ come from the germline V gene. The CDR3 loop is CASSQYLPGLAGVDSYNEQFF. The CDR3 DNA is TGTGCCAGCAGCCAATACCTCCCGGGACTAGCGGGGGTTGACTCCTACAATGAGCAGTTCTTC.

At least ten counts were recorded for this clonotype. The V call is TRBV5-1, the J call TRBJ2-3; 12 nucleotides match TRBD2. Per the germline V gene, CDR1 is SGHRS and CDR2 is YFSETQ. V lost 0 bases, J lost 5 bases, and 10 bases stayed unmatched. This CDR3 comprises 18 residues. Here the CDR3 reads CASSLGALAGGLRDTQYF. CDR3 DNA sequence: TGCGCCAGCAGCTTGGGGGCCCTAGCGGGGGGGCTCAGAGATACGCAGTATTTT.

This clonotype occurred once. A much larger clone lies a single base off, so this may be a read error. The chain links TRBV4-3 to TRBJ2-5, with D perhaps TRBD2 (7 bases). The CDR3 length is 17 residues. Germline V gives CDR1 LGHNA, CDR2 YSLEER. Trimming left V 3 bases short and J 9 bases short, with 26 bases between. The CDR3 nucleotides read TGCGCCAGCAGCCAGGTGACTTGCGGGGGCCCTATTAAGGCCCAGTACTTC. This encodes CASSQVTCGGPIKAQYF.

This clonotype showed up many times. This chain joins TRBV11-3 and TRBJ2-3; 7 nucleotides align to TRBD1. Germline V lookup: CDR1 SGHNT, CDR2 YENEEA. This CDR3 contains 16 residues. The ends lost 5 bases at V and 2 bases at J; junction bases unmatched: 10. The CDR3 loop reads CASSPGRDRYTDTQYF. The CDR3 DNA is TGTGCCAGCAGCCCAGGTCGGGACAGATACACAGATACGCAGTATTTT.

This clonotype occurred many times. The rearrangement links TRBV20-1 to TRBJ2-1; the D call may be TRBD1 or TRBD2 (5 bases each). The CDR3 is 16 amino acids. Germline assignment: CDR1 DFQATT and CDR2 SNEGSKA (reference sequence). Trimming left V 0 bases short and J 5 bases short, with 17 bases between. The CDR3 nucleotides read TGCAGTGCTAGAGATCTAGGGGACGCAAAAAACAATGAGCAGTTCTTC. Its translation is CSARDLGDAKNNEQFF.

This clonotype was recorded many times. The chain links TRBV9 to TRBJ1-1; 8 bases align to TRBD1. Germline V lookup: CDR1 SGDLS, CDR2 YYNGEE. CDR3 length: 15 residues. The ends lost 6 bases at V and 0 bases at J; junction bases unmatched: 7. CDR3 residues: CASTPRDRLNTEAFF. The CDR3, as DNA: TGTGCCAGCACACCAAGGGACAGGCTGAACACTGAAGCTTTCTTT.

At least ten counts were recorded for this clonotype. The rearrangement uses TRBV7-6 and TRBJ2-3, with D uncertain. V was pared by 2 bases and J by 4 bases, with 7 bases between. This CDR3 region has 13 residues. Germline values: CDR1 SGHVS, CDR2 FNYEAQ. CDR3 nucleotide sequence: TGTGCCAGCAGCTTAATCCCGTCAGATACGCAGTATTTT. Translated, it gives CASSLIPSDTQYF.

Within the sample, this clonotype is medium-sized. The chain has TRBV6-5 and TRBJ1-5; no clear D gene. The CDR3 is 16 residues long. V was cut by 7 bases and J by 4 bases, with 20 bases left in between. From germline, CDR1 is MNHEY and CDR2 SVGAGI. The CDR3 region is CASTKDGYGLNQPQHF. The CDR3 DNA is TGTGCCAGCACCAAAGACGGCTACGGGTTAAATCAGCCCCAGCATTTT.

This clonotype was counted many times. CDR3 sequence (DNA): TGTGCCAGCTCGGCGATGGGGGCCTACGAGCAGTACTTC. This sequence encodes CASSAMGAYEQYF. The chain carries TRBV6-1 and TRBJ2-7; either TRBD1 or TRBD2 may supply D (5 bases each). Germline-derived CDR1 and CDR2 are MNHNS and SASEGT. The length of the CDR3 is 13 residues. The V end lost 8 bases, the J end lost 2 bases, and 13 bases lay between the germline ends.

This clonotype occurred many times. This chain joins TRBV11-2 and TRBJ2-7, with D perhaps matching TRBD1 or TRBD2 (5 bases each). Trimming removed 2 bases at V and 2 bases at J, with 13 bases between. This CDR3 has 15 residues. Looked up from germline, CDR1 is SGHAT and CDR2 is FQNNGV. CDR3 protein: CASSLTGTGAYEQYV. CDR3 DNA sequence: TGTGCCAGCAGCTTAACGGGGACCGGGGCCTACGAGCAGTACGTC.

By share, this clonotype ranks as medium-sized. The rearrangement links TRBV5-5 to TRBJ1-1, with D unclear. With 4 bases removed from V and 2 bases from J, the gap between germline ends came to 9 bases. Germline lookup yields CDR1 SGHKS and CDR2 YYEKEE (reference sequence). The CDR3 covers 13 residues. The CDR3 sequence: CASSHETNTEAFF. The CDR3 bases are TGTGCCAGCAGCCACGAGACAAACACTGAAGCTTTCTTT.

This clonotype occurred many times. The rearrangement uses TRBV5-4 and TRBJ1-6, with D unresolved. The V end lost 2 bases, the J end lost 7 bases, and 4 bases lay between the germline ends. Germline V lookup: CDR1 SGHNT, CDR2 YYREEE (reference sequence). CDR3 length: 12 residues. DNA for the CDR3: TGTGCCAGCAGCTTTCTGAATTCACCCCTCCACTTT. The encoded protein is CASSFLNSPLHF.

Ten or more counts support this clonotype. The chain is built from TRBV7-9 and TRBJ2-1; a possible D gene is TRBD2 (6 bases). Germline loops: CDR1 SEHNR, CDR2 FQNEAQ (reference sequence). The CDR3 has 17 residues. The V end lost 4 bases, the J end lost 4 bases, and 20 bases lay between the germline ends. DNA of the CDR3: TGTGCCAGCAGCTCCGGACTATCTGTTTGGGAATACAATGAGCAGTTCTTC. Translating gives CASSSGLSVWEYNEQFF. The full variable domain, in which reference TRBV7-9 and TRBJ2-1 provide the parts outside the CDR3, is DTGVSQNPRHKITKRGQNVTFRCDPISEHNRLYWYRQTLGQGPEFLTYFQNEAQLEKSRLLSDRFSAERPKGSFSTLEIQRTEQGDSAMYLCASSSGLSVWEYNEQFFGPGTRLTVL.

This clonotype was recorded once. This may come from a read error, since a much larger clone is one base off. The chain couples TRBV7-2 to TRBJ2-2; D might be TRBD2 (5 bases). From germline, CDR1 is SGHTA and CDR2 FQGNSA. This CDR3 is built from 11 residues. This CDR3 reads CASSLAGELSF. For the CDR3, the DNA is TGTGCCAGCAGCCTGGCCGGGGAGCTGTCTTTT.

This clonotype showed up many times. V gene TRBV7-9 combines with J gene TRBJ2-3, with 11 bases matching TRBD1. This CDR3 contains 16 residues. V was pared by 4 bases and J by 3 bases, with 6 bases of the junction left unmatched. CDR1 is SEHNR, CDR2 FQNEAQ, per germline (reference sequence). In DNA form, the CDR3 reads TGTGCCAGCAGCTCCTGGACAGGGGGCGAGACAGATACGCAGTATTTT. Translating it yields CASSSWTGGETDTQYF.

This clonotype was counted many times. J is TRBJ2-3 and V is TRBV4-1; D not certain. The CDR3 is made up of 13 amino acids. V lost 4 bases and J 7 bases, leaving 12 bases between the germline ends. Germline V gene data show CDR1 as MGHRA and CDR2 as YSYEKL. DNA of the CDR3: TGCGCCAGCAGCCCCCCTCCCCCAAATACGCAGTATTTT. As protein: CASSPPPPNTQYF.

This clonotype has at least ten counts. The chain is built from TRBV6-1 and TRBJ2-3; 9 nucleotides agree with TRBD2. V shed 6 bases and J 1 base; nucleotides not matched to a gene: 11. CDR1 is MNHNS, CDR2 SASEGT, per germline. The CDR3 runs to 17 residues. CDR3: CASRGWGAGGRTDTQYF. The CDR3 coding sequence is TGTGCCAGCAGAGGTTGGGGAGCGGGAGGCCGCACAGATACGCAGTATTTT.